What follows are 21 T cell receptor beta chains derived from one specimen sequenced in a study of blood T cell repertoires in COVID-19. Some clones are missing from TCRdb's copy, which holds only in-frame ones; the method was immunoSEQ multiplex PCR. The data hold approximately 200,000 clones, with 70% to 90% observed a single time. Sequenced: peripheral blood. Receptors originate from a human donor with active or convalescent COVID-19. The donor label of this sample is uncertain.

The J gene is TRBJ1-5, the V gene TRBV6-5; 8 bases map to TRBD1. Germline CDR1 is MNHEY and CDR2 is SVGAGI. There are 15 residues in the CDR3. V was clipped by 6 bases and J by 5 bases; unmatched bases: 9. The CDR3 sequence: CASRRTGGSDQPQHF. CDR3 sequence (DNA): TGTGCCAGCAGACGTACAGGGGGGTCCGATCAGCCCCAGCATTTT.

The chain combines TRBV7-6 with TRBJ2-5; 9 bases line up with TRBD1. Trimming at V came to 5 bases and at J to 5 bases, leaving 9 bases not matched to a gene. The CDR3 is 15 residues long. In germline, CDR1 is SGHVS, CDR2 FNYEAQ. The CDR3 spells CASSQIQGAWETQYF. The CDR3, as DNA: TGTGCCAGCAGCCAGATACAGGGGGCCTGGGAGACCCAGTACTTC.

V gene TRBV2 combines with J gene TRBJ2-5, with 9 bases matching TRBD2. The CDR3 has 15 amino acids. Losses at the gene ends were 3 bases for V and 9 bases for J; bases not matched to a gene: 11. Germline V gives CDR1 SNHLY, CDR2 FYNNEI. The CDR3 reads CASSDFSGGQPAQYF. The CDR3, as DNA: TGTGCCAGCAGTGATTTTAGCGGGGGCCAACCGGCCCAGTACTTC.

The J gene is TRBJ2-7, the V gene TRBV25-1; the match to TRBD1 covers 10 bases. This CDR3 spans 14 amino acids. The germline CDR1 and CDR2 sequences are MGHDK and SYGVNS. The J segment lost 7 bases and the V segment lost 5 bases, leaving 8 bases of the junction unmatched. CDR3 residues: CASSLRQGAREQYF. The CDR3 region has the DNA TGTGCCAGCAGTCTCCGACAGGGGGCTAGGGAGCAGTACTTC.

V gene TRBV6-6 combines with J gene TRBJ2-2, with TRBD1 identical over 8 bases. V dropped 7 bases and J dropped 3; count of bases not matched to a gene: 10. From germline, CDR1 is MNHNY and CDR2 SVGAGI (reference sequence). The CDR3 runs 16 residues. CDR3 DNA sequence: TGTGCCAGCACAAATCAGGGGGCCACTTACACCGGGGAGCTGTTTTTT. Translating gives CASTNQGATYTGELFF.

This chain connects TRBV9 to TRBJ2-7; maybe TRBD2 (6 bases). The V and J ends lost 0 bases and 6 bases respectively, with 13 bases between them. The CDR3 contains 14 residues. CDR1 is SGDLS, CDR2 YYNGEE, per germline. The CDR3 protein is CASSVGGTGSEQYF. The CDR3 nucleotides read TGTGCCAGCAGCGTAGGAGGGACCGGGAGCGAGCAGTACTTC.

The rearrangement links TRBV24-1 to TRBJ1-2; 8 positions match TRBD1. The CDR3 length is 15 residues. V lost 4 bases, J lost 5 bases, and 8 bases stayed unmatched. CDR1 and CDR2 (germline): KGHDR, SFDVKD. The CDR3 reads CATSDSPDRGYGYTF. CDR3 bases: TGTGCCACCAGTGACTCGCCAGACAGGGGTTATGGCTACACCTTC.

The chain combines TRBV10-2 with TRBJ2-5; TRBD1 agrees at 7 bases. This CDR3 contains 16 residues. V shed 8 bases and J 5 bases; nucleotides not matched to a gene: 17. Germline V CDR1 and CDR2: WSHSY, SAAADI. CDR3 DNA: TGCGCCAGCGCTCCCGGGACAGCTAACGAATGGGAGACCCAGTACTTC. Amino acids: CASAPGTANEWETQYF.

This clone was seen more than once but under ten times. The CDR3, as DNA: TGTGCCAGCAGCCAACCCGGGACAGATTATGGCTACACCTTC. Protein product: CASSQPGTDYGYTF. This chain links TRBV4-2 with TRBJ1-2; 7 nucleotides align to TRBD1. V lost 2 bases and J lost 5; bases outside the gene matches: 5. Germline assignment: CDR1 LGHNA and CDR2 YNFKEQ. There are 14 residues in the CDR3.

DNA for the CDR3: TGTGCCAGCAGCTCAGGACTAGCGGGGGGCTTATACAATGAGCAGTTCTTC. This codes for CASSSGLAGGLYNEQFF. The chain joins TRBV7-2 to TRBJ2-1; TRBD2 matches 14 bases. Losses at the gene ends were 4 bases for V and 4 bases for J; bases not matched to a gene: 6. In germline, CDR1 is SGHTA, CDR2 FQGNSA. This CDR3 spans 17 amino acids.

The rearrangement links TRBV3-1 (or the pseudogene TRBV3-2) to TRBJ1-4; 7 nucleotides line up with TRBD1. V gave up 8 bases and J gave up 5 bases; unmatched junction bases: 29. The CDR3 runs to 21 residues. CDR1 LGHDT and CDR2 YNNKEL come from the germline V gene (reference sequence). CDR3 in amino acids: CASESGRRVPARDRQNEKLFF. CDR3 nucleotides: TGTGCCAGCGAGTCCGGAAGGCGTGTCCCAGCTCGGGACAGACAAAATGAAAAACTGTTTTTT.

This chain connects TRBV7-6 to TRBJ2-2; possibly TRBD2 for D (6 bases). V lost 4 bases and J 1 base, leaving 19 bases between the germline ends. The CDR3 length is 18 residues. Germline V gene sequence: CDR1 SGHVS, CDR2 FNYEAQ. DNA for the CDR3: TGTGCCAGCAGCTCGGACCTCCGGGCGGGGAAGAACACCGGGGAGCTGTTTTTT. Translating gives CASSSDLRAGKNTGELFF.

This clone was seen more than once but under ten times. The chain couples TRBV18 to TRBJ1-1, with 9 bases matching TRBD1. After removal of 3 bases from V and 0 bases from J, the junction contained 5 bases not matched to a gene. CDR1 KGHSH and CDR2 LQKENI come from the germline V gene. CDR3 length equals 16 residues. This CDR3 reads CASSPWTGAMNTEAFF. The CDR3 DNA reads TGTGCCAGCTCACCCTGGACAGGGGCCATGAACACTGAAGCTTTCTTT.

The chain recombines TRBV19 with TRBJ2-1; D might be TRBD1 (6 bases). The germline V gene encodes CDR1 LNHDA and CDR2 SQIVND (reference sequence). V was pared by 10 bases and J by 4 bases, with 17 bases between. The CDR3 spans 14 residues. CDR3 residues: CATATGNKYNEQFF. In nucleotides, the CDR3 is TGTGCCACCGCCACAGGGAATAAGTACAATGAGCAGTTCTTC.

This chain links TRBV19 with TRBJ2-3; the match to TRBD2 covers 15 bases. There are 23 residues in the CDR3. V lost 3 bases, J lost 1 base, and 20 bases stayed unmatched. Germline lookup yields CDR1 LNHDA and CDR2 SQIVND (reference sequence). CDR3 loop: CASSIRAPGTSGRKVGRTDTQYF. In DNA form, the CDR3 reads TGTGCCAGTAGTATCAGGGCCCCCGGGACTAGCGGGAGGAAGGTGGGGCGCACAGATACGCAGTATTTT.

The V and J genes are TRBV19 and TRBJ1-1; D is ambiguous. The CDR3 has 13 residues. Germline CDR1 LNHDA, CDR2 SQIVND (reference sequence). V was shortened by 7 bases and J by 1 base, with 10 bases between the two germline ends. CDR3 sequence: CASITQWNTEAFF. The DNA of the CDR3 is TGTGCCAGTATAACACAGTGGAACACTGAAGCTTTCTTT.

The chain recombines TRBV2 with TRBJ1-1; 7 bases align to TRBD1. This CDR3 is built from 15 residues. Germline values: CDR1 SNHLY, CDR2 FYNNEI. The ends lost 5 bases at V and 1 base at J; junction bases unmatched: 7. The CDR3 protein is CASSMGQPANTEAFF. The CDR3 DNA reads TGTGCCAGCAGTATGGGACAGCCGGCGAACACTGAAGCTTTCTTT.

The J gene is TRBJ2-7, the V gene TRBV9, with D possibly being TRBD2 (6 bases). The length of the CDR3 is 15 residues. The V and J ends lost 0 bases and 2 bases respectively, with 12 bases between them. CDR1 is SGDLS and CDR2 is YYNGEE in the germline V gene. The CDR3: CASSVGGGPTYEQYF. CDR3 bases: TGTGCCAGCAGCGTAGGGGGAGGCCCTACCTACGAGCAGTACTTC.

V gene TRBV10-3 combines with J gene TRBJ2-2; 10 bases align to TRBD2. V gave up 3 bases and J gave up 6 bases; unmatched junction bases: 16. This CDR3 has 19 amino acids. CDR1 is ENHRY, CDR2 SYGVKD, per germline. The CDR3 bases are TGTGCCATCAGTGACCCAACCACAAATAGCGGGAGGAGTCCCGGGGAGCTGTTTTTT. This codes for CAISDPTTNSGRSPGELFF.

The CDR3 DNA is TGTGCCAGCCTGCGGGGGGCTCATGGCTACACCTTC. As protein: CASLRGAHGYTF. The chain carries TRBV12-3 or TRBV12-4 and TRBJ1-2; weak D call: TRBD1 (6 bases). V gave up 8 bases and J gave up 6 bases, with 13 bases separating them. The CDR3 loop spans 12 amino acids.

The chain uses TRBV5-4 and TRBJ1-2; no clear D. This CDR3 contains 15 residues. Per the germline V gene, CDR1 is SGHNT and CDR2 is YYREEE (reference sequence). V gave up 1 base and J gave up 8 bases, with 18 bases separating them. The CDR3 region has the DNA TGTGCCAGCAGCTTGCTTCAGGTAGTGGATCTAGGCTACACCTTC. Its translation: CASSLLQVVDLGYTF.